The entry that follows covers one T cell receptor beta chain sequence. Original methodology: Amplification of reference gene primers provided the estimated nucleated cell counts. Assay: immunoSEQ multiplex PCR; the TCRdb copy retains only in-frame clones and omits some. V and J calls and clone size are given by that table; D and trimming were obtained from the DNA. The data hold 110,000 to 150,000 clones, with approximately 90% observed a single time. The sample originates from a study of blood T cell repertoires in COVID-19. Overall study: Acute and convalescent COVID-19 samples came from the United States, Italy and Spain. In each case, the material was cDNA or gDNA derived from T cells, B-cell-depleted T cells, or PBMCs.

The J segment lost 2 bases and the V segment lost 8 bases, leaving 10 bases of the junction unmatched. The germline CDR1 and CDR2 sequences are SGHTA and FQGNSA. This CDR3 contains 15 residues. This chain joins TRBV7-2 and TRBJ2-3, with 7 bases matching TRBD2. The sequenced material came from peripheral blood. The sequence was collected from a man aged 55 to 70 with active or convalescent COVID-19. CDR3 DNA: TGTGCCAGCCTAGTAACGGGAGGAAACACAGATACGCAGTATTTT. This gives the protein CASLVTGGNTDTQYF.